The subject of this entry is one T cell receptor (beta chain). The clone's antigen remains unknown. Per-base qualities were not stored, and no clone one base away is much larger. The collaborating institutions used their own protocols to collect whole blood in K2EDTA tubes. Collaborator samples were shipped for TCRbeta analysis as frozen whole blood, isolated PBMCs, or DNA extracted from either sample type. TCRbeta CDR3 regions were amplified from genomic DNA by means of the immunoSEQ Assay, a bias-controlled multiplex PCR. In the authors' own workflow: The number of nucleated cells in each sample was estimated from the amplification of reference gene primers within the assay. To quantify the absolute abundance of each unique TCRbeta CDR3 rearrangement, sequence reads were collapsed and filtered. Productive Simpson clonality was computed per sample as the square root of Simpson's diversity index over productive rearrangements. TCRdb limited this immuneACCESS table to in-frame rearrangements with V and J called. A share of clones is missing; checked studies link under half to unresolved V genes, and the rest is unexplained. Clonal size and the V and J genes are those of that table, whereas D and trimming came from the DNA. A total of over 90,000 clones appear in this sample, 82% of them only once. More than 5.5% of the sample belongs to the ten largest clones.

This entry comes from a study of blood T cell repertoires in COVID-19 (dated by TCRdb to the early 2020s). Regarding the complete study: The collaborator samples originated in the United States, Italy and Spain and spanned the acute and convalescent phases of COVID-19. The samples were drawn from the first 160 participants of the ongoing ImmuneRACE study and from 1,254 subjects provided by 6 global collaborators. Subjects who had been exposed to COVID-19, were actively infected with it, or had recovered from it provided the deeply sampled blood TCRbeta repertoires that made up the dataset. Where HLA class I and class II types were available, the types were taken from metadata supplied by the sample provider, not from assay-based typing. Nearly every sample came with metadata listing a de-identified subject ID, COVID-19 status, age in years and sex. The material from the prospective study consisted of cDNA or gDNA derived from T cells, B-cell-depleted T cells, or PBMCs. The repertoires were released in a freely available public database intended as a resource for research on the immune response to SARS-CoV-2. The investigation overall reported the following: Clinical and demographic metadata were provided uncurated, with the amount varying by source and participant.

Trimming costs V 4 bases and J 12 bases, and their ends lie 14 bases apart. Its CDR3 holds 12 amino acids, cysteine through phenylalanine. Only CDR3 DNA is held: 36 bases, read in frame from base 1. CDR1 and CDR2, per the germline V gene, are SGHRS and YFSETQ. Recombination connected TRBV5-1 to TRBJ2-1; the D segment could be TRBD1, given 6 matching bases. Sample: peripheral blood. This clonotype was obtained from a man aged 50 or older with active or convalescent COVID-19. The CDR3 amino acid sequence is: CASSPETGMQFF. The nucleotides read TGCGCCAGCAGCCCCGAGACAGGAATGCAGTTCTTC.